Described below is a single T cell receptor (beta chain) sequence and its context. One entry per CDR3 protein results from TCRdb running MiXCR on the PCR reads. The sample consists of 10,000 to 15,000 distinct CDR3 sequences, less than 55% of them appearing once. The CDR3 is 13 residues long. Germline V gene data show CDR1 as MNHNS and CDR2 as SASEGT. The sample originates from a study of immune characterization of retroperitoneal liposarcoma. The TCR was taken from a female donor with retroperitoneal liposarcoma. The rearrangement links TRBV6-1 to TRBJ2-1, with D possibly being TRBD2 (5 bases). The J call may be incorrect, as the DNA end agrees better with TRBJ2-7. Sequencing input: tumor tissue. The CDR3 is CASRVPYTGEQYF. CDR3 nucleotide sequence: TGTGCCAGCAGAGTGCCCTACACGGGGGAGCAGTACTTC.